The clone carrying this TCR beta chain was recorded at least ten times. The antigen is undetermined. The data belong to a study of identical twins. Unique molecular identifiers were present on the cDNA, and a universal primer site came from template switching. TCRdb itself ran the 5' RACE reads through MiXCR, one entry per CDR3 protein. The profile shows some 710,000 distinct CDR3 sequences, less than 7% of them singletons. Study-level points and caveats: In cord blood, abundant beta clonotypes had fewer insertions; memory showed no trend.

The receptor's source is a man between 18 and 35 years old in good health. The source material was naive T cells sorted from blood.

This CDR3 reads CASSLVIADTQYF. DNA of the CDR3: TGTGCCAGCAGCTTAGTAATTGCAGATACGCAGTATTTT. The chain has TRBV7-6 and TRBJ2-3; no firm D call. The germline V and J ends were trimmed by 1 base and 4 bases, with 6 bases remaining between them. From germline, CDR1 is SGHVS and CDR2 FNYEAQ. This CDR3 comprises 13 residues.